This passage covers 18 T cell receptor gamma chains from one sample sequenced in a study of human gamma delta and Vdelta1 T cells. TCRdb re-called clones from the PCR reads via CATT. The sample shows several hundred gamma-chain clones, 3.5% to 4.5% of them seen only once. Source material: naive CD27+ Vdelta1 gamma-delta T cells from blood. These receptors originate from a human donor in good health.

As concerns this clone: The protein in TCRdb stems from a much larger clone and differs at residue 3 from this DNA's translation, likely a read error; here the protein is translated from the DNA. The rearrangement links TRGV2 to TRGJ1 or TRGJ2. CDR1 is EGSNGY and CDR2 is YDSYNSKV in the germline V gene. The CDR3 totals 11 residues. The CDR3 spells CAIWDGPKKLF. The CDR3 coding sequence is TGTGCCATCTGGGACGGGCCAAAGAAACTCTTT.

This clone was detected once. This rearrangement joins TRGV8 to TRGJ1 or TRGJ2. No J gene is reported in TCRdb; it was inferred here by comparing the DNA with germline. Germline CDR1 VENAVY, CDR2 YDSYNSRV. The CDR3 loop spans 13 amino acids. Trimming cost V 0 bases and J 6 bases; bases outside gene matches: 5. CDR3 in amino acids: CATWDRIIYKKLF. In nucleotides, the CDR3 is TGTGCCACCTGGGATAGGATTATTTATAAGAAACTCTTT.

This clone was seen only a few times. Translating this DNA gives a protein that differs at residue 6 from the TCRdb one, which belongs to a much larger clone; a read error is likely, and the protein shown is this translation. The gene calls are TRGV2 and TRGJ1 or TRGJ2. Germline trimming cut 2 bases from V and 5 bases from J; bases unmatched to any gene: 6. Germline assignment: CDR1 EGSNGY and CDR2 YDSYNSKV. The CDR3 spans 13 residues. CDR3 region: CATWDVRDYKKLF. The CDR3 DNA follows: TGTGCCACCTGGGACGTGCGGGATTATAAGAAACTCTTT.

V is TRGV2 and J is TRGJ1 or TRGJ2. Here the J gene was assigned by germline matching of the DNA, as TCRdb has none. The V and J ends lost 0 bases and 3 bases, in that order; junction bases with no gene match: 11. CDR1 and CDR2 (germline): EGSNGY, YDSYNSKV. The length of the CDR3 is 16 residues. CDR3 region: CATWDGPTPIYYKKLF. The DNA of the CDR3 is TGTGCCACCTGGGACGGGCCTACCCCGATTTATTATAAGAAACTCTTT.

There are a few counts of this clone. A far larger clone is a single base away, which makes a read error likely. Additional DNA sequences in this sample encode the identical CDR3. V usage is TRGV9 and J usage is TRGJ1 or TRGJ2. Germline assignment: CDR1 GITISATS and CDR2 ISYDGTV (reference sequence). After removal of 3 bases from V and 3 bases from J, the junction contained 8 bases not matched to a gene. The CDR3 sequence is 14 residues long. CDR3 amino acids: CALWETLVYYKKLF. CDR3 nucleotides: TGTGCCTTGTGGGAGACCCTGGTTTATTATAAGAAACTCTTT.

This clone turned up a few times. TCRdb records a much larger clone's protein for this DNA, with a difference at residue 9 that likely arises from a read error; the protein given is the translation of the DNA. The V gene is TRGV9, the J gene TRGJ1 or TRGJ2. The germline gives CDR1 GITISATS, CDR2 ISYDGTV (reference sequence). The ends lost 1 base at V and 6 bases at J; junction bases unmatched: 18. This CDR3 region has 17 residues. The chain's CDR3 is CALWEVDTHEFSYKKLF. The CDR3 region has the DNA TGTGCCTTGTGGGAGGTCGATACACACGAGTTTTCTTATAAGAAACTCTTT.

This clone has more than one count but fewer than ten. The protein TCRdb lists belongs to a much larger clone and differs from this DNA's translation at residue 7, which points to a read error; the protein shown is made from the DNA. The rearrangement uses TRGV9 and TRGJ1 or TRGJ2. There are 17 residues in the CDR3. CDR1 and CDR2 (germline): GITISATS, ISYDGTV (reference sequence). After removal of 1 base from V and 6 bases from J, the junction contained 18 bases not matched to a gene. CDR3 sequence (DNA): TGTGCCTTGTGGGAGGTCGAAACACAAGAGTTTTCTTATAAGAAACTCTTT. Encoded protein: CALWEVETQEFSYKKLF.

This clone was detected a few times. This likely stems from a read error, as it lies one base from a far larger clone. Other DNA variants within this sample encode the same CDR3. V gene TRGV5 combines with J gene TRGJ1 or TRGJ2. Per the germline V gene, CDR1 is VINAFY and CDR2 is YDVSNSKD. The CDR3 length is 15 residues. Written as DNA, the CDR3 is TGTGCCACCTGGGACAGGCGGGGACCTGGCTATAAGAAACTATTT. Translation: CATWDRRGPGYKKLF.

This clone was observed a handful of times. TCRdb's protein for this DNA is that of a much larger clone and differs from the translation at residue 5, likely a read error; the protein shown is the DNA translation. The chain carries TRGV3 and TRGJ1 or TRGJ2. From germline, CDR1 is VTNTFY and CDR2 YDVSTARD (reference sequence). After removal of 5 bases from V and 6 bases from J, the junction contained 10 bases not matched to a gene. The length of the CDR3 is 13 residues. This CDR3 reads CATWGVGGYKKLF. DNA for the CDR3: TGTGCCACCTGGGGCGTGGGAGGTTATAAGAAACTCTTT.

Judged by abundance, this clone is large. This sequence joins TRGV5 and TRGJ1 or TRGJ2. Germline lookup yields CDR1 VINAFY and CDR2 YDVSNSKD. The CDR3 totals 11 residues. V lost 3 bases and J lost 8; bases outside the gene matches: 4. DNA of the CDR3: TGTGCCACCTGGGACGGTAATAAGAAACTCTTT. This sequence encodes CATWDGNKKLF.

With respect to this clone: The protein in TCRdb stems from a much larger clone and differs at residue 9 from this DNA's translation, likely a read error; here the protein is translated from the DNA. The chain joins TRGV2 to TRGJ1 or TRGJ2. The germline V gene has CDR1 EGSNGY and CDR2 YDSYNSKV. The V segment lost 2 bases and the J segment 8 bases; nucleotides outside the gene matches: 9. This CDR3 spans 13 amino acids. CDR3 bases: TGTGCCACCTGGGACGACCGGGGTGATAAGAAACTCTTT. This sequence encodes CATWDDRGDKKLF.

By sample share, this clone is medium-sized. Given a far larger clone just one base away, this is likely a sequencing read error. The chain employs TRGV2 and TRGJ1 or TRGJ2. This CDR3 region has 12 residues. Germline-derived CDR1 and CDR2 are EGSNGY and YDSYNSKV. After removal of 0 bases from V and 11 bases from J, the junction contained 7 bases not matched to a gene. The CDR3 spells CATWDGPFEKLF. CDR3 coding DNA: TGTGCCACCTGGGACGGGCCGTTCGAGAAACTCTTT.

This clone was counted between two and nine times. One base separates it from a far larger clone, so it is likely a read error. Within the sample, other DNA sequences also encode this same CDR3. The chain combines TRGV3 with TRGJ1 or TRGJ2. This CDR3 is 13 amino acids long. Per the germline V gene, CDR1 is VTNTFY and CDR2 is YDVSTARD (reference sequence). The CDR3 DNA sequence: TGTGCCACCTGGGACAGGCATCATTATAAGAAACTCTTC. Its protein is CATWDRHHYKKLF.

This clone is judged medium-sized. The likely explanation is a read error, given a far larger clone one base away. The sample carries other DNA sequences with the same CDR3. This chain joins TRGV9 and TRGJ1 or TRGJ2. This CDR3 is built from 17 residues. J was trimmed by 7 bases and V by 1 base; bases with no gene match: 19. Per germline, CDR1 GITISATS and CDR2 ISYDGTV (reference sequence). The CDR3 nucleotides are TGTGCCTTGTGGGAGGTCGATACACAAGAGTTTTCCTATAAGAAACTCTTT. Translating it yields CALWEVDTQEFSYKKLF.

In this sample, this clone turned up a few times. A read error is likely here: a far larger clone is one base away. No J gene was assigned, while the V gene was called as TRGV9. The CDR3 length is 14 residues. Germline V lookup: CDR1 GITISATS, CDR2 ISYDGTV (reference sequence). Here the CDR3 reads CALWETLVYYKKLF. For the CDR3, the DNA is TGTGCCTTGTGGGAGACTCTGGTTTATTATAAGAAACTATTT.

Only a few counts were recorded for this clone. The chain recombines TRGV3 with TRGJ1 or TRGJ2. With V trimmed by 0 bases and J by 8 bases, 4 bases remained unmatched. Germline lookup yields CDR1 VTNTFY and CDR2 YDVSTARD (reference sequence). The CDR3 totals 12 residues. The CDR3 sequence is CATWDRLHKKLF. CDR3 sequence (DNA): TGTGCCACCTGGGACAGGCTCCATAAGAAACTCTTT.

This clone is hyperexpanded by share. Other DNA sequences in this sample translate to the same CDR3. This rearrangement joins TRGV9 to TRGJ1 or TRGJ2. CDR3 length: 17 amino acids. J gave up 6 bases and V 1 base, and 18 bases lay outside the gene matches. Per the germline V gene, CDR1 is GITISATS and CDR2 is ISYDGTV (reference sequence). The CDR3 reads CALWEVDTQEFSYKKLF. The CDR3 coding sequence is TGTGCCTTGTGGGAGGTCGATACACAAGAGTTTTCTTATAAGAAACTCTTT.

For this clone: The mismatch at residues 7 and 8 between this DNA's translation and the TCRdb protein of a much larger clone likely reflects a read error; the protein shown is translated from the DNA. The V call is TRGV2, the J call TRGJ1 or TRGJ2. This CDR3 has 13 residues. The ends lost 0 bases at V and 6 bases at J; junction bases unmatched: 5. Germline CDR1 and CDR2: EGSNGY and YDSYNSKV. CDR3 amino acids: CATWDGLGYKKLF. CDR3 DNA: TGTGCCACCTGGGACGGGCTTGGTTATAAGAAACTCTTT.